This note documents a single TCR beta chain sequence. Its antigen has not been determined. No clone much larger than this one lies a single base away; base qualities are absent. This sample stems from a study of technical replicates of blood from several donors (dated by TCRdb to between 2016 and 2019). Library prep was done by the immunoSEQ multiplex PCR assay. Sourced from immuneACCESS, this table was stored by TCRdb with only in-frame sequences that have V and J called. A share of the clones is absent; for the studies checked, an unresolved V gene accounts for under half, and the remainder has no known explanation. Across this sample there are around 72,000 clones, with around 92% seen only once. The biggest ten clones account for less than 0.4% of the sample. The receptor was isolated from a human donor in good health. Some clones in this sample may be carry-over from other donors' samples. Source material: T cells isolated from PBMCs.

The DNA is as follows: TGTGCCAGCAGCGTTACAGGGAGACAGCCCCAGCATTTT. Translated, this gives CASSVTGRQPQHF. Recombination joined TRBV9 with TRBJ1-5; the D gene is possibly TRBD1, with 6 bases matching. The CDR3 goes from the cysteine to the phenylalanine over 13 residues. Only the CDR3 portion is preserved as DNA: 39 bases, with reading frame beginning at the first base. The germline V gene gives CDR1 as SGDLS and CDR2 as YYNGEE. At the junction V is shortened by 2 bases and J by 7 bases, with 10 bases in between. The full variable domain, with segments outside the CDR3 supplied by the reference TRBV9 and TRBJ1-5 proteins, appears as DSGVTQTPKHLITATGQRVTLRCSPRSGDLSVYWYQQSLDQGLQFLIQYYNGEERAKGNILERFSAQQFPDLHSELNLSSLELGDSALYFCASSVTGRQPQHFGDGTRLSIL.